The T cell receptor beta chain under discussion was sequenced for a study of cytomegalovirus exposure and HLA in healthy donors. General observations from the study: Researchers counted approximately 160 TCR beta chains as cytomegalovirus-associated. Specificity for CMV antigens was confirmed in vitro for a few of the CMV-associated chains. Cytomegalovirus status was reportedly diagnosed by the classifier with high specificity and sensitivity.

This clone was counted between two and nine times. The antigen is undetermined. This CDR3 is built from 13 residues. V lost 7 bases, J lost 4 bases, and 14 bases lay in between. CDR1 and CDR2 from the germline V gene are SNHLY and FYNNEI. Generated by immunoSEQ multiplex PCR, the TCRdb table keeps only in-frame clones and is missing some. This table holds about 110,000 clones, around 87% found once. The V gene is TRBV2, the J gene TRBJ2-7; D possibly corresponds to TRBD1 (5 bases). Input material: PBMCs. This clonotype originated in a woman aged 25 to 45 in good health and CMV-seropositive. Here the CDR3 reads CASIDQGQYEQYF. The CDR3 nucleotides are TGTGCCAGCATCGACCAGGGTCAATACGAGCAGTACTTC.